This TCR beta chain was captured by sequencing in a study of monozygotic twins with cystic fibrosis. Sequencing used immunoSEQ multiplex PCR; TCRdb keeps in-frame clones, though not all of them. This sample has 30,000 or so clones, with around 96% found just once. V lost 4 bases and J lost 3, with 12 bases in between. The CDR3 has 13 residues. Germline CDR1 reads SQVTM; CDR2 reads ANQGSEA. This clone appeared once. The source of this sequence is a girl aged 2 to 9 with cystic fibrosis. The V call is TRBV29-1, the J call TRBJ1-1; D may be TRBD1 (5 bases). Sequencing used blood. The CDR3 DNA sequence: TGCAGCGTTGTGCACTCAGGGTACACTGAAGCTTTCTTT. This encodes CSVVHSGYTEAFF.